This T cell receptor (beta chain) was captured by sequencing in a study of cytomegalovirus exposure and HLA in healthy donors. In the study overall: One earlier analysis, a look at roughly 180 million T cells, found about 110 million unique TCR beta sequences.

It was with 60 Vbeta and 13 Jbeta primers that the PCR ran. The repertoire was sequenced with immunoSEQ multiplex PCR; TCRdb's copy has only in-frame clones and lacks some. The table includes 140,000 or so clones, about 84% detected once. About this clone itself: Its antigen remains unknown.

Whole-study results and caveats: Some TCR beta chains (over 150 of them) were listed as cytomegalovirus-associated. Among the sequence variants, a highly shared cluster was likely an artifact of sequencing. Sequencing depth roughly uniform across donors was assumed in presence/absence analyses.

Sequenced input: PBMCs. This TCR was recovered from a male donor in good health and CMV-seronegative.

The CDR3 loop reads CASSQVWGDEQFF. The CDR3 DNA reads as TGCGCCAGCAGCCAAGTTTGGGGCGATGAGCAGTTCTTC. The V and J genes are TRBV4-3 and TRBJ2-1, with a possible D match to TRBD1 (5 bases). Trimming stripped 1 base from V and 8 bases from J, with 9 bases between. This CDR3 spans 13 amino acids. Germline lookup yields CDR1 LGHNA and CDR2 YSLEER.